The 26 T cell receptor beta chains below all came from one sample that was sequenced in a study of cytomegalovirus exposure and HLA in healthy donors. 60 Vbeta and 13 Jbeta primers were used in PCR. Some clones are missing from TCRdb's copy, which holds only in-frame ones; the method was immunoSEQ multiplex PCR. The table records over 150,000 clones, 65% to 85% of them present only once. The specimen was PBMCs. All receptors derive from a woman aged 25 to 39 in good health and CMV-seropositive.

This chain uses TRBV2 with TRBJ2-6; D is undetermined. The germline V gene has CDR1 SNHLY and CDR2 FYNNEI. This CDR3 is built from 15 residues. The germline V and J ends were trimmed by 6 bases and 0 bases, with 9 bases remaining between them. The CDR3 region is CASSIHSSGANVLTF. The DNA for the CDR3 is TGTGCCAGCAGCATCCACAGCTCTGGGGCCAACGTCCTGACTTTC. Together with reference TRBV2 and TRBJ2-6, the CDR3 gives the full variable domain: EPEVTQTPSHQVTQMGQEVILRCVPISNHLYFYWYRQILGQKVEFLVSFYNNEISEKSEIFDDQFSVERPDGSNFTLKIRSTKLEDSAMYFCASSIHSSGANVLTFGAGSRLTVL.

Note on this clone: The sample carries other DNA sequences with the same CDR3. This chain links TRBV7-2 with TRBJ1-1; 11 bases are shared with TRBD1. The junction had 2 bases not matched to a gene; V was cut back by 1 base and J by 4 bases. CDR3 length equals 15 residues. The germline gives CDR1 SGHTA, CDR2 FQGNSA. CDR3 loop: CASSLVGTGGTEAFF. In DNA, the CDR3 is TGTGCCAGCAGCTTAGTCGGGACAGGGGGCACTGAAGCTTTCTTT.

The sample holds one count of this clone. V gene TRBV6-6 combines with J gene TRBJ1-2, with 10 bases fitting TRBD1. CDR3 length: 16 residues. Trimming took 5 bases from V and 7 from J; bases not matched to a gene: 13. CDR1 and CDR2 from the germline V gene are MNHNY and SVGAGI (reference sequence). For the CDR3, the DNA is TGTGCCAGCAGTCGACGGGGGACAGGGGCTCCTAGTGGCTACACCTTC. This codes for CASSRRGTGAPSGYTF.

V gene TRBV6-1 combines with J gene TRBJ2-2, with unresolved D. The CDR3 length is 14 residues. Per the germline V gene, CDR1 is MNHNS and CDR2 is SASEGT. V lost 2 bases to trimming and J lost 7 bases, with 11 bases between them. The CDR3 DNA is TGTGCCAGCAGTGAATCCCGAGGATTCGGGGAGCTGTTTTTT. Its translation: CASSESRGFGELFF.

V and J are TRBV19 and TRBJ1-1; 7 bases agree with TRBD1. CDR1 is LNHDA, CDR2 SQIVND, per germline (reference sequence). The CDR3 is made up of 13 amino acids. With V trimmed by 6 bases and J by 0 bases, 1 base remained unmatched. CDR3 residues: CASSRGMNTEAFF. The CDR3 DNA reads TGTGCCAGTAGCAGGGGGATGAACACTGAAGCTTTCTTT.

The CDR3 bases are TGTGCCAGCAGCTTAGGTATTAAGAACACTGAAGCTTTCTTT. Protein: CASSLGIKNTEAFF. The chain has TRBV7-9 and TRBJ1-1; no definite D call. The CDR3 extends over 14 amino acids. V was pared by 1 base and J by 1 base, with 7 bases between. CDR1 is SEHNR, CDR2 FQNEAQ, per germline (reference sequence).

V and J are TRBV5-4 and TRBJ2-7; D gene unclear. The CDR3 length is 12 residues. Trimming took 1 base from V and 3 from J, leaving 5 bases between them. CDR1 and CDR2 from the germline V gene are SGHNT and YYREEE (reference sequence). The CDR3 loop reads CASSLLGYEQYF. The CDR3 DNA reads TGTGCCAGCAGCTTGCTAGGCTACGAGCAGTACTTC.

The rearrangement links TRBV18 to TRBJ1-2; 8 bases agree with TRBD1. With V trimmed by 3 bases and J by 6 bases, 3 bases remained unmatched. CDR1 and CDR2 (germline): KGHSH, LQKENI. This CDR3 has 13 residues. The CDR3 here is CASSPLTGDGYTF. For the CDR3, the DNA is TGTGCCAGCTCACCCCTGACAGGGGATGGCTACACCTTC.

The CDR3 DNA sequence: TGCGCCAGCAGCCAAGGAGTGGGGGCCCCCCCCGGGGAGCTGTTTTTT. Encoded protein: CASSQGVGAPPGELFF. The V and J genes are TRBV4-1 and TRBJ2-2; TRBD1 is a possible D gene (6 bases). Looked up from germline, CDR1 is MGHRA and CDR2 is YSYEKL. Trimming removed 1 base from V and 6 bases from J, with 15 bases in between. This CDR3 region has 16 residues.

This clone has a single count. V is TRBV11-3 and J is TRBJ1-1; D unclear. Germline CDR1 and CDR2: SGHNT and YENEEA. Trimming cost V 1 base and J 6 bases, with 9 bases left between them. The length of the CDR3 is 13 residues. The CDR3 region is CASSLVVGSEAFF. Here the CDR3 DNA reads TGTGCCAGCAGCTTAGTCGTCGGGTCTGAAGCTTTCTTT.

This clone showed up just a few times. At one end, the junction sequence differs from germline, possibly due to a read error. V and J are TRBV7-9 and TRBJ2-7; perhaps TRBD2 as D (5 bases). CDR3 length: 16 residues. Looked up from germline, CDR1 is SEHNR and CDR2 is FQNEAQ (reference sequence). CDR3 loop: CSSSLIFTGSSYEQYF. CDR3 sequence (DNA): TGTTCCAGCAGCTTAATTTTTACGGGGAGCTCCTACGAGCAGTACTTC.

The rearrangement joins TRBV7-2 to TRBJ1-5, with unresolved D. This CDR3 region has 15 residues. Trimming removed 2 bases at V and 1 base at J, with 9 bases between. CDR1 and CDR2 (germline): SGHTA, FQGNSA. CDR3 protein: CASSLSAASNQPQHF. In DNA form, the CDR3 reads TGTGCCAGCAGCTTAAGCGCGGCGAGCAATCAGCCCCAGCATTTT.

The chain uses TRBV30 and TRBJ1-1, with D possibly being TRBD1 (5 bases). The CDR3 runs 14 residues. The V gene lost 3 bases and the J gene lost 1 base, with 12 bases spanning the gap. Per the germline V gene, CDR1 is GTSNPN and CDR2 is SVGIG (reference sequence). The CDR3 reads CAWSQRGGNTEAFF. In DNA, the CDR3 is TGTGCCTGGAGCCAACGGGGGGGGAACACTGAAGCTTTCTTT.

The CDR3 protein is CASSLVGSAGAYEQYF. In DNA, the CDR3 is TGTGCCAGCAGCTTAGTTGGGTCGGCAGGGGCCTACGAGCAGTACTTC. The chain joins TRBV7-2 to TRBJ2-7; D possibly corresponds to TRBD1 (6 bases). The CDR3 sequence is 16 residues long. Trimming cost V 1 base and J 2 bases, with 15 bases left between them. Germline lookup yields CDR1 SGHTA and CDR2 FQGNSA.

The J gene is TRBJ2-3, the V gene TRBV15, with 8 bases aligning to TRBD2. Per germline, CDR1 LNHNV and CDR2 YYDKDF (reference sequence). The CDR3 has 15 amino acids. With 0 bases clipped from V and 6 bases from J, the junction kept 5 bases outside the gene matches. The CDR3 spells CATSRDLAGYDTQYF. The CDR3, as DNA: TGTGCCACCAGCAGAGATTTAGCGGGGTACGATACGCAGTATTTT. Variable domain in full (rest from reference TRBV15 and TRBJ2-3): DAMVIQNPRYQVTQFGKPVTLSCSQTLNHNVMYWYQQKSSQAPKLLFHYYDKDFNNEADTPDNFQSRRPNTSFCFLDIRSPGLGDTAMYLCATSRDLAGYDTQYFGPGTRLTVL.

V and J are TRBV19 and TRBJ2-1, with TRBD2 as a possible D gene (7 bases). Per germline, CDR1 LNHDA and CDR2 SQIVND (reference sequence). Trimming took 5 bases from V and 0 from J, leaving 11 bases between them. There are 15 residues in the CDR3. The CDR3 DNA sequence: TGTGCCAGTAGTTCGAGGGGGGGCTCCTACAATGAGCAGTTCTTC. Translation: CASSSRGGSYNEQFF.

This chain joins TRBV15 and TRBJ2-1, with 10 bases identical to TRBD2. The V segment lost 3 bases and the J segment 3 bases; nucleotides outside the gene matches: 2. The CDR3 sequence is 15 residues long. Germline-derived CDR1 and CDR2 are LNHNV and YYDKDF (reference sequence). The CDR3 sequence: CATSRIAGGYNEQFF. CDR3 bases: TGTGCCACCAGCAGGATAGCGGGGGGCTACAATGAGCAGTTCTTC.

The chain carries TRBV21-1 and TRBJ1-5; the D call in the table, TRBD1, was not verified against the DNA. TRBV21-1 is described as a pseudogene. This CDR3 spans 19 amino acids. CDR3 bases: TGTGCCAGCAGCAATAAAAAGACAGCTCAAGGGGTTCCCAATCAGCCCCAGCATTTT. This gives the protein CASSNKKTAQGVPNQPQHF.

This sequence joins TRBV19 and TRBJ2-7, with 12 bases identical to TRBD1. The CDR3 loop spans 15 amino acids. The V and J ends lost 5 bases and 1 base, in that order; junction bases with no gene match: 3. Germline CDR1 and CDR2: LNHDA and SQIVND (reference sequence). CDR3 bases: TGTGCCAGTAGTGCGGGACAGGGGGCATCCTACGAGCAGTACTTC. Its translation is CASSAGQGASYEQYF. Based on the CDR3 plus reference TRBV19 and TRBJ2-7, the full variable domain is DGGITQSPKYLFRKEGQNVTLSCEQNLNHDAMYWYRQDPGQGLRLIYYSQIVNDFQKGDIAEGYSVSREKKESFPLTVTSAQKNPTAFYLCASSAGQGASYEQYFGPGTRLTVT.

The chain links TRBV5-1 to TRBJ1-2, with TRBD1 matching 7 bases. Germline loops: CDR1 SGHRS, CDR2 YFSETQ. Trimming removed 5 bases from V and 0 bases from J; junction bases left unmatched: 1. The CDR3 covers 13 residues. CDR3 sequence (DNA): TGCGCCAGCAGGGGGACAGCTAACTATGGCTACACCTTC. Translation gives CASRGTANYGYTF.

V usage is TRBV4-3 and J usage is TRBJ1-1; 7 nucleotides agree with TRBD1. Germline loops: CDR1 LGHNA, CDR2 YSLEER. The CDR3 covers 15 residues. Trimming at V came to 3 bases and at J to 4 bases, leaving 8 bases not matched to a gene. In nucleotides, the CDR3 is TGCGCCAGCAGCCAGTCCGACAGGGTTACCACTGAAGCTTTCTTT. As protein: CASSQSDRVTTEAFF.

The CDR3 loop is CASSLEQTNYGYTF. CDR3 nucleotide sequence: TGTGCCAGCAGCTTAGAACAGACCAACTATGGCTACACCTTC. This chain connects TRBV7-9 to TRBJ1-2; D unclear. The CDR3 consists of 14 residues. CDR1 and CDR2 from the germline V gene are SEHNR and FQNEAQ (reference sequence). The V and J ends lost 1 base and 2 bases respectively, with 8 bases between them.

This sequence joins TRBV4-1 and TRBJ1-2, with D tentatively TRBD1 (6 bases). V lost 3 bases to trimming and J lost 5 bases, with 16 bases between them. Germline CDR1 is MGHRA and CDR2 is YSYEKL. CDR3 length: 15 residues. The CDR3 loop reads CASSHPLQGPYGYTF. DNA of the CDR3: TGCGCCAGCAGCCACCCATTACAGGGACCGTATGGCTACACCTTC.

The chain is built from TRBV5-6 and TRBJ2-7; TRBD2 is a possible D gene (5 bases). Trimming took off 5 bases at V and 3 bases at J, with 15 bases between the two ends. Germline CDR1 reads SGHDT; CDR2 reads YYEEEE. This CDR3 comprises 14 residues. For the CDR3, the DNA is TGTGCCAGCAGGAGAGGGCTAGCAAGCTACGAGCAGTACTTC. Its protein product is CASRRGLASYEQYF.

The chain couples TRBV5-1 to TRBJ2-5; the match to TRBD2 covers 8 bases. This CDR3 region has 14 residues. J gave up 4 bases and V 1 base, and 3 bases lay outside the gene matches. CDR1 is SGHRS, CDR2 YFSETQ, per germline. CDR3 loop: CASSLWTSLETQYF. As DNA, the CDR3 is TGCGCCAGCAGCTTGTGGACTAGCTTAGAGACCCAGTACTTC. The full variable domain, with the rest looked up from reference TRBV5-1 and TRBJ2-5, is KAGVTQTPRYLIKTRGQQVTLSCSPISGHRSVSWYQQTPGQGLQFLFEYFSETQRNKGNFPGRFSGRQFSNSRSEMNVSTLELGDSALYLCASSLWTSLETQYFGPGTRLLVL.

The rearrangement links TRBV7-6 to TRBJ2-2; 8 bases map to TRBD1. The CDR3 sequence is 18 residues long. V was clipped by 2 bases and J by 0 bases; unmatched bases: 8. The germline V gene encodes CDR1 SGHVS and CDR2 FNYEAQ. CDR3 DNA: TGTGCCAGCAGCTTATCTGGACAGGGATTTTCGAACACCGGGGAGCTGTTTTTT. The encoded protein is CASSLSGQGFSNTGELFF.